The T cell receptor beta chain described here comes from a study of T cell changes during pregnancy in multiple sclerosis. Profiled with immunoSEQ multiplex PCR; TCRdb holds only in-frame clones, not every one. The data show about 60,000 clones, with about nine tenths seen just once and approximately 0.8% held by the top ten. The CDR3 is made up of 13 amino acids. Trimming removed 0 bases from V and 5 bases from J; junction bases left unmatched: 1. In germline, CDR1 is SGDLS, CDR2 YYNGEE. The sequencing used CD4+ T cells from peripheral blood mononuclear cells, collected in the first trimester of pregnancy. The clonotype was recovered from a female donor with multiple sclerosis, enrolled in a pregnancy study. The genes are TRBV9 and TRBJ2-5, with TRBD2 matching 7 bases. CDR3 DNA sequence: TGTGCCAGCAGCGTAGGGGGAGGGGAGACCCAGTACTTC. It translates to CASSVGGGETQYF.